This T cell receptor beta chain was observed in a study of PD-1 blockade in classical Hodgkin lymphoma. Study conclusions and caveats: By C4D1, CD4+ diversity increased significantly, especially in complete responders. Newly diagnosed patients were said to have less baseline TCR diversity than healthy donors did.

Profiled with immunoSEQ multiplex PCR; TCRdb holds only in-frame clones, not every one. The sample lists more than 95,000 clones, around 90% occurring once. Per germline, CDR1 SGHDN and CDR2 FVKESK. This CDR3 spans 14 amino acids. Trimming removed 1 base at V and 1 base at J, with 6 bases between. This clone has just one count. As yet, its antigen is unknown. Sample time point: cycle 4 day 1 (C4D1), after 6 weeks of nivolumab. Following autologous stem cell transplantation, relapse occurred in every patient, and exposure to brentuximab vedotin varied. The rearrangement uses TRBV14 and TRBJ2-3; D unclear. This clonotype was sampled from a human donor with classical Hodgkin lymphoma. Sequencing used peripheral blood mononuclear cells (PBMCs), obtained before the fourth cycle of nivolumab. The CDR3 sequence: CASSQGLGTDTQYF. In DNA form, the CDR3 reads TGTGCCAGCAGCCAAGGGCTCGGCACAGATACGCAGTATTTT.